This T cell receptor (beta chain) was retrieved from a study of T cell repertoires in aging, cancer and after chemotherapy. Rearranged V-D-J TRB sequences were amplified with a mixed TRB-A/B primer pool. TCRdb itself ran the multiplex PCR reads through MiXCR, one entry per CDR3 protein. The sample includes about 770 distinct CDR3 sequences, roughly nine tenths of them seen just once. The ends were cut back, 6 bases at V and 3 bases at J, with 15 bases in the middle. This CDR3 contains 13 residues. The V gene's germline CDR1 is SQVTM and CDR2 ANQGSEA. Amplification of TCR beta used genomic DNA extracted from peripheral blood.

The V and J genes are TRBV29-1 and TRBJ2-7, with D possibly matching TRBD1 (5 bases). This TCR was recovered from a human donor with a solid tumor. Sequencing input: blood. CDR3 sequence: CSVRTPAGYEQYF. The CDR3 DNA reads as TGCAGCGTCAGGACACCGGCTGGCTACGAGCAGTACTTC.